The clone carrying this TCR beta chain was detected once. The data stem from a study of blood T cell repertoires in COVID-19. Turning to the study itself: Collection of acute and convalescent COVID-19 samples took place in the United States, Italy and Spain. Sample material is recorded as cDNA or gDNA derived from T cells, B-cell-depleted T cells, or PBMCs.

V dropped 2 bases and J dropped 0 bases, with 8 bases sitting between them. CDR1 and CDR2 (germline): SNHLY, FYNNEI. The CDR3 loop spans 15 amino acids. Authors' processing steps: Amplification of reference gene primers provided the estimated nucleated cell counts. Clones were read by immunoSEQ multiplex PCR, and TCRdb kept only the in-frame ones, dropping some. Clone size and V and J calls were adopted from that table, with D and trimming inferred from the DNA. The repertoire includes roughly 150,000 clones, nearly 80% of them detected once, and over 11% sits in the top ten. This sequence joins TRBV2 and TRBJ1-5; weak D call: TRBD1 (6 bases). Sequencing was carried out using peripheral blood. This TCR was recovered from a woman older than 75 with acute or convalescent COVID-19. As DNA, the CDR3 is TGTGCCAGCAGTGAAAAGACAGGTAGCAATCAGCCCCAGCATTTT. This sequence encodes CASSEKTGSNQPQHF.